Following are 28 T cell receptor beta chains from one sample sequenced in a study of CD8 T cells in ankylosing spondylitis. TCRdb reprocessed the 5' RACE reads with MiXCR, giving one entry per CDR3 protein. The sample lists 200,000 to 300,000 distinct CDR3 sequences, around 32% occurring once. Sequencing was performed on blood, either unsorted or a sorted T cell fraction (not recorded which). These receptors came from a male donor with ankylosing spondylitis or in good health (not recorded which).

This clonotype occurred a few times. The chain joins TRBV20-1 to TRBJ1-2; 10 bases match TRBD1. This CDR3 has 16 residues. The ends lost 1 base at V and 4 bases at J; junction bases unmatched: 9. From germline, CDR1 is DFQATT and CDR2 SNEGSKA (reference sequence). The CDR3 spells CSARGQGARSGYGYTF. CDR3 bases: TGCAGTGCTAGAGGACAGGGGGCACGGTCTGGCTATGGCTACACCTTC.

This clonotype was counted only a few times. V gene TRBV20-1 combines with J gene TRBJ2-3; D is possibly TRBD2 (6 bases). Germline assignment: CDR1 DFQATT and CDR2 SNEGSKA (reference sequence). The V and J ends lost 0 bases and 9 bases respectively, with 22 bases between them. CDR3 length: 16 amino acids. The CDR3 nucleotides are TGCAGTGCTAGAGATGGGGCGGGACCCGCTCGAGGGACGCAGTATTTT. Amino acid sequence: CSARDGAGPARGTQYF.

This chain links TRBV2 with TRBJ1-5; D is unclear. The CDR3 covers 13 residues. V shed 6 bases and J shed 5 bases, with 11 bases lying between them. Germline CDR1 is SNHLY and CDR2 is FYNNEI. In DNA, the CDR3 is TGTGCCAGCAGGCGCGGGTTGGATCAGCCCCAGCATTTT. As protein: CASRRGLDQPQHF.

This clonotype was observed a handful of times. The V call is TRBV12-3 or TRBV12-4, the J call TRBJ1-5; perhaps TRBD1 as D (6 bases). V shed 6 bases and J shed 2 bases, with 14 bases lying between them. The CDR3 consists of 15 residues. For the CDR3, the DNA is TGTGCCAGCAGAACCGACAGGACAGGCAATCAGCCCCAGCATTTT. This codes for CASRTDRTGNQPQHF.

The rearrangement joins TRBV29-1 to TRBJ2-1; either TRBD1 or TRBD2 may fit D (5 bases each). Germline assignment: CDR1 SQVTM and CDR2 ANQGSEA. The CDR3 contains 16 residues. V lost 4 bases and J lost 4, with 20 bases in between. This chain's CDR3 is CSVAIGTGRSYNEQFF. CDR3 bases: TGCAGCGTTGCAATCGGGACCGGGCGGAGTTACAATGAGCAGTTCTTC.

This clonotype was seen many times. The chain joins TRBV20-1 to TRBJ2-3, with unresolved D. CDR1 and CDR2 from the germline V gene are DFQATT and SNEGSKA (reference sequence). The CDR3 spans 14 residues. V lost 3 bases and J 0 bases, leaving 10 bases between the germline ends. The CDR3, as DNA: TGCAGTGCTAGTTCGGTGGCTAGCACAGATACGCAGTATTTT. Residues: CSASSVASTDTQYF.

The J gene is TRBJ2-7, the V gene TRBV20-1; 12 bases align to TRBD1. Germline values: CDR1 DFQATT, CDR2 SNEGSKA (reference sequence). The CDR3 length is 15 residues. V lost 5 bases, J lost 4 bases, and 9 bases stayed unmatched. CDR3 residues: CSASTGTGGNYEQYF. In nucleotides, the CDR3 is TGCAGTGCTTCCACCGGGACAGGGGGCAATTACGAGCAGTACTTC.

This clonotype was recorded once. The chain recombines TRBV11-2 with TRBJ2-3; the D gene is possibly TRBD2 (7 bases). Germline V CDR1 and CDR2: SGHAT, FQNNGV. The length of the CDR3 is 20 residues. Trimming shortened V by 6 bases and J by 5 bases, and 33 bases separated the two germline ends. The CDR3 region is CASSYDGGGLPFKGGDTQYF. For the CDR3, the DNA is TGTGCCAGCAGTTACGACGGGGGAGGGCTCCCTTTTAAGGGGGGAGATACGCAGTATTTT.

The V and J genes are TRBV20-1 and TRBJ2-1, with 7 bases that match TRBD2. The germline V gene has CDR1 DFQATT and CDR2 SNEGSKA (reference sequence). V lost 2 bases, J lost 2 bases, and 9 bases stayed unmatched. The CDR3 contains 16 residues. In DNA, the CDR3 is TGCAGTGCTAGACCGTCGGGTGGGGGGGCCTACAATGAGCAGTTCTTC. Residues: CSARPSGGGAYNEQFF.

The chain has TRBV20-1 and TRBJ2-6; 7 positions agree with TRBD1. There are 16 residues in the CDR3. The V gene end was trimmed by 3 bases and the J gene end by 4 bases; junction bases not matched to a gene: 9. Germline V lookup: CDR1 DFQATT, CDR2 SNEGSKA (reference sequence). The CDR3: CSARDRQGPGANVLTF. The CDR3 DNA is TGCAGTGCTAGGGACAGGCAGGGTCCCGGGGCCAACGTCCTGACTTTC.

CDR3 loop: CASSLTGPTGELFF. For the CDR3, the DNA is TGTGCCAGCAGCTTAACAGGGCCCACCGGGGAGCTGTTTTTT. V gene TRBV7-9 combines with J gene TRBJ2-2; TRBD1 might be the D (6 bases). The V and J ends lost 2 bases and 4 bases respectively, with 8 bases between them. The CDR3 totals 14 residues. CDR1 is SEHNR and CDR2 is FQNEAQ in the germline V gene (reference sequence).

This clonotype came up a few times. This sequence joins TRBV29-1 and TRBJ2-3, with D unresolved. This CDR3 comprises 18 residues. Germline CDR1 and CDR2: SQVTM and ANQGSEA. V was clipped by 0 bases and J by 2 bases, with 21 bases between them. CDR3: CSVEDLRQKLINTDTQYF. The CDR3 DNA sequence: TGCAGCGTTGAAGATCTGCGCCAGAAGTTAATTAACACAGATACGCAGTATTTT.

This chain connects TRBV20-1 to TRBJ2-5; perhaps TRBD2 as D (5 bases). The germline V and J ends were trimmed by 3 bases and 9 bases, with 8 bases remaining between them. The CDR3 has 10 residues. From germline, CDR1 is DFQATT and CDR2 SNEGSKA (reference sequence). CDR3 loop: CSASKEAQYF. Here the CDR3 DNA reads TGCAGTGCTAGTAAGGAGGCCCAGTACTTC.

This clonotype turned up a few times. This sequence joins TRBV24-1 and TRBJ2-5, with 9 bases fitting TRBD1. This CDR3 has 15 amino acids. Germline CDR1 KGHDR, CDR2 SFDVKD. The ends lost 6 bases at V and 7 bases at J; junction bases unmatched: 11. In nucleotides, the CDR3 is TGTGCCACCAGTACGGGAGGACAGGGGCTGGGGACCCAGTACTTC. This codes for CATSTGGQGLGTQYF.

This clonotype was observed a single time. J is TRBJ2-6 and V is TRBV2; TRBD2 might be the D (5 bases). CDR3 length equals 19 residues. The ends were cut back, 6 bases at V and 0 bases at J, with 21 bases in the middle. Germline V CDR1 and CDR2: SNHLY, FYNNEI. The CDR3 reads CASSRTDFLAGSGANVLTF. CDR3 sequence (DNA): TGTGCCAGCAGCAGGACGGACTTTTTGGCTGGCTCTGGGGCCAACGTCCTGACTTTC.

This clonotype was picked up a small number of times. The gene calls are TRBV20-1 and TRBJ2-7; tentatively, D is TRBD1 (6 bases). This CDR3 spans 13 amino acids. CDR1 DFQATT and CDR2 SNEGSKA come from the germline V gene (reference sequence). The V gene lost 6 bases and the J gene lost 0 bases, with 12 bases spanning the gap. CDR3 loop: CSAYRDGSYEQYF. The CDR3 nucleotides are TGCAGTGCCTACAGGGATGGCTCCTACGAGCAGTACTTC.

This clonotype was picked up a small number of times. The CDR3 region is CASSYSISEYSPLHF. CDR3 DNA: TGTGCCAGCAGTTACTCGATCTCCGAGTACTCACCCCTCCACTTT. The gene calls are TRBV6-5 and TRBJ1-6; D is unclear. CDR1 MNHEY and CDR2 SVGAGI come from the germline V gene. V dropped 0 bases and J dropped 10 bases, with 13 bases sitting between them. This CDR3 has 15 amino acids.

The chain joins TRBV25-1 to TRBJ2-7; TRBD1 is a possible D gene (5 bases). The V end was cut by 1 base, the J end by 3 bases, with 16 bases between. The length of the CDR3 is 16 residues. The germline V gene has CDR1 MGHDK and CDR2 SYGVNS. The CDR3 protein is CASSESDSLRYYEQYF. The CDR3 nucleotides are TGTGCCAGCAGTGAATCTGACAGTCTCCGTTACTACGAGCAGTACTTC.

V usage is TRBV3-1 and J usage is TRBJ1-5; no clear D. Trimming pared 2 bases from V and 7 bases from J, leaving 12 bases between. CDR1 and CDR2 (germline): LGHDT, YNNKEL (reference sequence). This CDR3 is built from 14 residues. CDR3 amino acids: CASSQSSDLQPQHF. The CDR3 coding sequence is TGTGCCAGCAGCCAATCCTCGGACTTGCAGCCCCAGCATTTT.

This chain uses TRBV6-1 with TRBJ1-2, with 10 bases that match TRBD1. The V gene end was trimmed by 8 bases and the J gene end by 4 bases; junction bases not matched to a gene: 1. CDR1 and CDR2 from the germline V gene are MNHNS and SASEGT. This CDR3 contains 12 residues. As DNA, the CDR3 is TGTGCCAGCCGGGACAGGGGCTATGGCTACACCTTC. Its translation is CASRDRGYGYTF.

This clonotype was recorded only once. The rearrangement uses TRBV7-9 and TRBJ2-1; the match to TRBD2 covers 13 bases. This CDR3 contains 16 residues. The trim removed 4 bases at V and 9 bases at J, leaving 9 bases unmatched. Per germline, CDR1 SEHNR and CDR2 FQNEAQ (reference sequence). This CDR3 reads CASSSERTSGGIEQFF. CDR3 DNA sequence: TGTGCCAGCAGCTCCGAAAGGACTAGCGGGGGAATTGAGCAGTTCTTC.

This clonotype has ten or more counts. V is TRBV20-1 and J is TRBJ2-1; 8 bases map to TRBD2. Germline V lookup: CDR1 DFQATT, CDR2 SNEGSKA (reference sequence). V was clipped by 5 bases and J by 8 bases; unmatched bases: 14. CDR3 length equals 15 residues. The chain's CDR3 is CSAPRGGRSVHEQFF. The CDR3 DNA sequence: TGCAGTGCTCCACGGGGGGGCCGCTCGGTCCATGAGCAGTTCTTC.

This rearrangement joins TRBV12-3 or TRBV12-4 to TRBJ2-1; D perhaps matches TRBD1 (6 bases). The CDR3 covers 17 residues. The germline V and J ends were trimmed by 6 bases and 2 bases, with 20 bases remaining between them. The CDR3 bases are TGTGCCAGCAGCTTCCACAGGGTTCGTCGGCCCTACAATGAGCAGTTCTTC. Its protein product is CASSFHRVRRPYNEQFF.

This clonotype showed up just a few times. The rearrangement uses TRBV20-1 and TRBJ2-4, with D unclear. Germline CDR1 reads DFQATT; CDR2 reads SNEGSKA (reference sequence). The CDR3 is 13 residues long. The ends were cut back, 1 base at V and 6 bases at J, with 10 bases in the middle. The chain's CDR3 is CSARAGGINIQYF. CDR3 nucleotide sequence: TGCAGTGCTAGAGCGGGTGGTATAAACATTCAGTACTTC.

This clonotype appeared a few times. This chain uses TRBV29-1 with TRBJ1-1, with 8 positions matching TRBD1. Germline CDR1 and CDR2: SQVTM and ANQGSEA. The CDR3 has 15 amino acids. With V trimmed by 1 base and J by 5 bases, 9 bases remained unmatched. CDR3 DNA sequence: TGCAGCGTTGAAGTACCCTCCACAGGGGGGACTGAAGCTTTCTTT. It codes for CSVEVPSTGGTEAFF.

In its sample, this clonotype was seen a few times. CDR3 DNA: TGCAGTGCTAGAGATCAGGAGGACAGGGGGATCACAGATACGCAGTATTTT. As protein: CSARDQEDRGITDTQYF. This chain connects TRBV20-1 to TRBJ2-3; 10 bases line up with TRBD1. V shed 0 bases, J shed 2 bases, and the junction held 8 bases outside the gene matches. The CDR3 loop spans 17 amino acids. Germline V gene sequence: CDR1 DFQATT, CDR2 SNEGSKA (reference sequence).

The chain carries TRBV2 and TRBJ2-1, with 10 bases lining up with TRBD2. V was clipped by 2 bases and J by 14 bases; unmatched bases: 9. The CDR3 extends over 14 amino acids. Germline V CDR1 and CDR2: SNHLY, FYNNEI. CDR3 protein: CASSEWSGGVIEFF. The CDR3 DNA reads TGTGCCAGCAGTGAATGGAGCGGGGGGGTAATTGAGTTCTTC.

This clonotype was recorded a few times. The chain carries TRBV6-5 and TRBJ2-7; 7 bases are shared with TRBD1. The CDR3 is made up of 15 amino acids. Germline loops: CDR1 MNHEY, CDR2 SVGAGI. The junction had 4 bases not matched to a gene; V was cut back by 0 bases and J by 2 bases. Here the CDR3 reads CASSYSGQGAYEQYF. The CDR3 bases are TGTGCCAGCAGTTACTCGGGGCAGGGGGCCTACGAGCAGTACTTC.